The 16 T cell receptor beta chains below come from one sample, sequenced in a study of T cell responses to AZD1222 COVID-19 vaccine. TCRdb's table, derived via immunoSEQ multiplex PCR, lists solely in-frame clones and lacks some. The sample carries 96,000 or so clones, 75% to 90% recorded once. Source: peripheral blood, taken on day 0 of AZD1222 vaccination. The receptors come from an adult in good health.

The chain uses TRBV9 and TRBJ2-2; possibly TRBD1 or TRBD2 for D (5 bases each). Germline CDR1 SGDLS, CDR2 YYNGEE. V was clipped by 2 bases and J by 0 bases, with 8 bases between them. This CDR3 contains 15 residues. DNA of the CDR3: TGTGCCAGCAGCGTCGGGACGGCGAACACCGGGGAGCTGTTTTTT. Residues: CASSVGTANTGELFF. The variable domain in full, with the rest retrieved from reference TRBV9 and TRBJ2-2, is DSGVTQTPKHLITATGQRVTLRCSPRSGDLSVYWYQQSLDQGLQFLIQYYNGEERAKGNILERFSAQQFPDLHSELNLSSLELGDSALYFCASSVGTANTGELFFGEGSRLTVL.

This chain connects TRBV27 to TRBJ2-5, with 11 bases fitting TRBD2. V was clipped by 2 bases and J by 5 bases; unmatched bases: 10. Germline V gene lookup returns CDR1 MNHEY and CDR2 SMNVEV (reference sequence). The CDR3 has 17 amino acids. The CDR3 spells CASSLGLAGGWRETQYF. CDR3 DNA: TGTGCCAGCAGTTTAGGGCTAGCGGGAGGCTGGAGGGAGACCCAGTACTTC.

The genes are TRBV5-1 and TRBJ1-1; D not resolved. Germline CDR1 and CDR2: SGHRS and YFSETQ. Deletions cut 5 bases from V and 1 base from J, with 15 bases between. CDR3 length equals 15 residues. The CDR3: CASRHSTEKNTEAFF. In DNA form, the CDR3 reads TGCGCCAGCAGGCACTCCACAGAGAAGAACACTGAAGCTTTCTTT.

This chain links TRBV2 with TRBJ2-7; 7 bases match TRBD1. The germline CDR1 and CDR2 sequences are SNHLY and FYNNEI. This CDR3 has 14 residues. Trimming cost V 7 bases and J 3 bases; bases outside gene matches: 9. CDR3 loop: CASKETGTVYEQYF. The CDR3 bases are TGTGCCAGCAAGGAGACCGGGACAGTCTACGAGCAGTACTTC.

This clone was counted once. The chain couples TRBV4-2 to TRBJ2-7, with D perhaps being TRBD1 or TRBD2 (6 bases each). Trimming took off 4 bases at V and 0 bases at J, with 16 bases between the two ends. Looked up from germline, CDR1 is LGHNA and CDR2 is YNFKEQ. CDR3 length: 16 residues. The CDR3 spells CASSPDGGGSSYEQYF. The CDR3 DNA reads TGTGCCAGCAGCCCGGACGGGGGCGGGTCCTCCTACGAGCAGTACTTC.

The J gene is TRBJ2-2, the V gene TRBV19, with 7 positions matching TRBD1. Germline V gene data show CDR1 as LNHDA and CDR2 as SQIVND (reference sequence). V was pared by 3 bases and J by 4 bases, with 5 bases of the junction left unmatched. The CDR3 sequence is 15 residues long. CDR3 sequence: CASSIGTAATGELFF. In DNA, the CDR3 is TGTGCCAGTAGTATTGGGACAGCAGCCACCGGGGAGCTGTTTTTT.

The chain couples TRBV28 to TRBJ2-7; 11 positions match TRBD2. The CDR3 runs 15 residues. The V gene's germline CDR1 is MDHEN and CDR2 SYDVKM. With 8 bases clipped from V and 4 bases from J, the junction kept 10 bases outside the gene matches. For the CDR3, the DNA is TGTGCCAGCTCTCTGACTAGCGGGAAAAGGTACGAGCAGTACTTC. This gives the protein CASSLTSGKRYEQYF.

CDR3 protein: CAISARTGSNTGELFF. The CDR3 bases are TGTGCCATCAGTGCAAGGACAGGTTCGAACACCGGGGAGCTGTTTTTT. V usage is TRBV10-3 and J usage is TRBJ2-2; TRBD1 matches at 7 bases. CDR3 length: 16 residues. Germline CDR1 and CDR2: ENHRY and SYGVKD. The trim removed 4 bases at V and 0 bases at J, leaving 5 bases unmatched.

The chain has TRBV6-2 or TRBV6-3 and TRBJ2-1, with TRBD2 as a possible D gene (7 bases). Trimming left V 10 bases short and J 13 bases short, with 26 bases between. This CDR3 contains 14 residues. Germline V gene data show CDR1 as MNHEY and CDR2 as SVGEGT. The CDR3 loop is CATSEGGGLKDQFF. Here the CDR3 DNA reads TGTGCCACCAGCGAAGGGGGGGGGTTGAAGGATCAGTTCTTC.

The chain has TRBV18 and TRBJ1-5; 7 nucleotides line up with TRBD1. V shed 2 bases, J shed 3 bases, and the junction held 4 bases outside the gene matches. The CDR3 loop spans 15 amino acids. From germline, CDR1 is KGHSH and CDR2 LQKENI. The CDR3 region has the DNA TGTGCCAGCTCACCAGCGGGACAGAACAATCAGCCCCAGCATTTT. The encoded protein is CASSPAGQNNQPQHF.

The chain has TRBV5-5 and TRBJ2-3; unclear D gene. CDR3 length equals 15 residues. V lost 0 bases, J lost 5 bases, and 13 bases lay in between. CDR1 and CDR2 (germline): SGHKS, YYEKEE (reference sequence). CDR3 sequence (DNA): TGTGCCAGCAGCTTGGCCGCTCCGCTTGGAGATACGCAGTATTTT. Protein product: CASSLAAPLGDTQYF.

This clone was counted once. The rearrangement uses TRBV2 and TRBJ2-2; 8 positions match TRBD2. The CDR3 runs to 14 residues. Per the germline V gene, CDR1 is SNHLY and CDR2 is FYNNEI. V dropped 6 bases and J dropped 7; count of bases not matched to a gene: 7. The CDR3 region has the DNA TGTGCCAGCAGCCCGGGACTAGTTATCGGGGAGCTGTTTTTT. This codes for CASSPGLVIGELFF.

This CDR3 reads CASRRGGSSYEQYF. As DNA, the CDR3 is TGTGCCAGTCGGCGTGGCGGTAGCTCCTACGAGCAGTACTTC. V usage is TRBV6-5 and J usage is TRBJ2-7; D not resolved. Germline CDR1 MNHEY, CDR2 SVGAGI. V was cut by 9 bases and J by 0 bases, with 15 bases left in between. The CDR3 sequence is 14 residues long.

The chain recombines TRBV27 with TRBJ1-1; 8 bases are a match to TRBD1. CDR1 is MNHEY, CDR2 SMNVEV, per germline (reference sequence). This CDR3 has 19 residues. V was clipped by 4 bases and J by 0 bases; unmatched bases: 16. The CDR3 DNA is TGTGCCAGCAGTTACACCCGGACAGGGTGGGGAAGTGTGAACACTGAAGCTTTCTTT. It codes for CASSYTRTGWGSVNTEAFF.

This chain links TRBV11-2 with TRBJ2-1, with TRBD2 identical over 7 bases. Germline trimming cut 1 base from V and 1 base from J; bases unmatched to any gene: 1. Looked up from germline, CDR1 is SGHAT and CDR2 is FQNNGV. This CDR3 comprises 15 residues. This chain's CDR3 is CASSLGTRSYNEQFF. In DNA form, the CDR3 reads TGTGCCAGCAGCTTAGGGACTAGGTCCTACAATGAGCAGTTCTTC.

Here the CDR3 reads CAWTSSGRFFNEQFF. The CDR3 nucleotides read TGTGCCTGGACATCTAGCGGGAGATTTTTCAATGAGCAGTTCTTC. The chain combines TRBV30 with TRBJ2-1; 10 positions agree with TRBD2. This CDR3 contains 15 residues. The germline gives CDR1 GTSNPN, CDR2 SVGIG (reference sequence). V gave up 4 bases and J gave up 6 bases; unmatched junction bases: 9.